The entry that follows covers one T cell receptor (beta chain) sequence. Antigen unknown. Between the trimmed V and J ends, which lost 0 bases and 5 bases, there was a span of 13 bases. This CDR3 spans 16 amino acids. From germline, CDR1 is ENHRY and CDR2 SYGVKD. The entry originates in a study of cytomegalovirus exposure and HLA in healthy donors. General observations from the study: As a later analysis showed, a missense DCLRE1C variant was linked to trimming of TCR beta V- and J-genes. Among CMV-associated TCR beta chains, most appeared HLA-restricted in a later analysis.

Amplification used 60 Vbeta primers and 13 Jbeta primers. Profiling relied on immunoSEQ multiplex PCR, and the TCRdb table lists in-frame clones only, not all of them. Of fewer than 200,000 clones in the sample, around 80% were seen once. The TCR was taken from a middle-aged man in good health and CMV-seronegative. V usage is TRBV10-3 and J usage is TRBJ2-2; D gene ambiguous. Sequencing input: PBMCs. The CDR3 loop is CAISESKSPGTGELFF. As DNA, the CDR3 is TGTGCCATCAGTGAGTCGAAGAGCCCCGGGACCGGGGAGCTGTTTTTT.